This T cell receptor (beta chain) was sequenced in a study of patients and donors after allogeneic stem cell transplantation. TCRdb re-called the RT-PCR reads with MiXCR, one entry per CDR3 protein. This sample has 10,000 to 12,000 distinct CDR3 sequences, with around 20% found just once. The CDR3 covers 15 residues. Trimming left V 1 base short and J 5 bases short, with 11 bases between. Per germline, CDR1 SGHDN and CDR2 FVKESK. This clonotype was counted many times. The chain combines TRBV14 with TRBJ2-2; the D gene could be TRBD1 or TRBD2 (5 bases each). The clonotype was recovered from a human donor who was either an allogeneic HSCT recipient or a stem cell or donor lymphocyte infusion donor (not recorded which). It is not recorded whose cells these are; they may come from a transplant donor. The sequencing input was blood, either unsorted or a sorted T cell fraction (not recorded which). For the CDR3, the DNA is TGTGCCAGCAGCCAAGCGGGGCGGAGGACCGGGGAGCTGTTTTTT. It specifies CASSQAGRRTGELFF.